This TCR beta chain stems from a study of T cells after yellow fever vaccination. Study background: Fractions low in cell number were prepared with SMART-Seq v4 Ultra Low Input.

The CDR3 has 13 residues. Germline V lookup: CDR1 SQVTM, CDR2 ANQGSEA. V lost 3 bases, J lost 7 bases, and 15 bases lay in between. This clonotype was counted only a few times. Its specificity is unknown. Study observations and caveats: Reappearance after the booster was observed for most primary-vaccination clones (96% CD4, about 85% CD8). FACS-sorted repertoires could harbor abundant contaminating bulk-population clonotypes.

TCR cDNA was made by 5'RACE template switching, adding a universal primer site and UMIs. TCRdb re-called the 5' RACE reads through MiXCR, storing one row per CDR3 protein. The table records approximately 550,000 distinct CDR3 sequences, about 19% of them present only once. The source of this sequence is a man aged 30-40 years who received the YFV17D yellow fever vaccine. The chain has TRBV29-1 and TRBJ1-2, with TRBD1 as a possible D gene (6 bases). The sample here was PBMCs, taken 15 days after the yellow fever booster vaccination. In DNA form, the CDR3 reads TGCAGCGTTGATACAGGGCTGGCGGGTGGCTACACCTTC. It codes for CSVDTGLAGGYTF.